The source of this T cell receptor beta chain is a study of T-cell memory formation after mild COVID-19. Study conclusions and caveats: Memory cells collected pre-infection included some clones that later responded, suggesting cross-reactive memory joined. For second-wave clones that peaked at day 37, SARS-CoV-2 specificity went unverified.

The CDR3 contains 12 residues. The germline V and J ends were trimmed by 1 base and 8 bases, with 7 bases remaining between them. From germline, CDR1 is SGHNT and CDR2 YENEEA. TCRdb re-derived calls from the 5' RACE reads in MiXCR, one entry per CDR3 protein. The sample has 65,000 to 95,000 distinct CDR3 sequences; 10% to 15% are singletons. This clonotype was observed a handful of times. Its target is unknown. V usage is TRBV11-3 and J usage is TRBJ2-3; D possibly corresponds to TRBD2 (5 bases). Sequencing was performed on PBMCs or a T cell subset sorted from them (not recorded which). The source is a man aged 18 to 35 who had mild COVID-19 (a few samples of this study predate the infection). Cell type and time point are not known. CDR3 DNA: TGTGCCAGCAGCTTAGGAGGAGGTACGCAGTATTTT. It yields the protein CASSLGGGTQYF.